These T cell receptor beta chains were read from a single sample in a study of blood T cells in healthy people across ages. TCRdb analysed the 5' RACE reads with MiXCR anew, one entry per CDR3 protein. The sample consists of around 800,000 distinct CDR3 sequences, under 55% of them appearing once. Sample: blood. Receptors were obtained from a man aged 55 to 69 in good health. Each CDR3 is given without its conserved first and last residue. A D gene is named only where the DNA matches it firmly.

TRBV11-1,TRBJ2-2,-,ASSLGRHTGELF
TRBV7-2,TRBJ2-7,TRBD1,ASSTSGTGTYEQY
TRBV2,TRBJ2-5,-,ASSGRTAAETQY
TRBV5-1,TRBJ1-1,-,ASSLGGAAF
TRBV20-1,TRBJ2-1,-,SARFVAAGRRGDYNEQF
TRBV7-3,TRBJ1-1,-,ASSRDAGTEAF
TRBV28,TRBJ2-4,TRBD2,ASSPPGGKNIQY
TRBV6-5,TRBJ2-1,TRBD2,ASRKQTSGGGNEF
TRBV7-2,-,TRBD1,ASSTRQGQETQY
TRBV5-5,TRBJ1-2,-,ASSWAGNYGYT
TRBV28,TRBJ2-7,-,ASSLGGSRTYEQY
TRBV6-2/TRBV6-3,TRBJ2-7,TRBD2,ASSYAAGGPYEQY
TRBV14,TRBJ2-5,-,ASSQSTRFQETQY
TRBV20-1,TRBJ1-5,-,SASRDNNQPQH
TRBV6-6,TRBJ1-4,-,ASSRGGHEVEKLF
TRBV4-1,TRBJ1-2,-,ASSPGPEGYT
TRBV7-2,TRBJ2-5,TRBD1,ASSLGTGGAMETQY
TRBV9,TRBJ2-1,-,ASSTTSTENEQF
TRBV20-1,TRBJ2-1,TRBD1,SATRTGTGQF
TRBV30,TRBJ1-5,-,AWSPPGRSRASNQPQH
TRBV7-3,TRBJ2-7,-,ASSLMGRMSSYEQY
TRBV5-4,TRBJ2-7,TRBD1,ASSVDPGGVEQY
TRBV28,TRBJ1-2,-,ASAEGGGANYGYT
TRBV14,TRBJ2-3,TRBD2,ASSQVAGTIDTQY
TRBV5-1,TRBJ2-5,TRBD1,ASSPGQGITETQY
TRBV6-6,TRBJ2-5,-,ASSIGEGTLETQY
TRBV30,TRBJ2-7,-,ASDRILRGEQY
TRBV7-9,TRBJ2-7,TRBD1,ASSPGQGVWEQY
TRBV10-3,TRBJ1-2,-,AISEGTYGYT
TRBV29-1,TRBJ1-2,-,SVLGTDGYT
TRBV14,TRBJ1-2,TRBD1,ASSRMSSTGVHGYT
TRBV20-1,TRBJ2-1,-,SARDPGGAYNEQF
TRBV27,TRBJ2-7,-,ASSRPSRVEQY
TRBV12-3/TRBV12-4,TRBJ1-2,TRBD1,ASSWTGDYGYT
TRBV4-2,TRBJ2-6,-,ASSQDAGTGANVLT
TRBV11-2,TRBJ2-7,TRBD2,ASSLFRGDFYEQY
TRBV20-1,TRBJ2-1,-,SARDLQGRGTYNEQF
TRBV11-3,TRBJ1-1,TRBD1,ASSQQHRGYGGVNTEAF
TRBV5-6,TRBJ1-1,TRBD1,ASRNRDRGTEAF
TRBV7-2,TRBJ2-5,TRBD2,ASSFNPGLAGGTQY
TRBV29-1,TRBJ1-5,-,SVGGPDSNQPQH
TRBV5-1,TRBJ2-3,TRBD1,ASSPWDRDTDTQY
TRBV5-5,-,-,ASSFFSETQF
TRBV12-3/TRBV12-4,-,-,ASSLDGGLSEQY
TRBV7-3,TRBJ2-1,TRBD2,ASSLKRGEQF
TRBV3-1,TRBJ2-7,-,ASRRGTATYEQY